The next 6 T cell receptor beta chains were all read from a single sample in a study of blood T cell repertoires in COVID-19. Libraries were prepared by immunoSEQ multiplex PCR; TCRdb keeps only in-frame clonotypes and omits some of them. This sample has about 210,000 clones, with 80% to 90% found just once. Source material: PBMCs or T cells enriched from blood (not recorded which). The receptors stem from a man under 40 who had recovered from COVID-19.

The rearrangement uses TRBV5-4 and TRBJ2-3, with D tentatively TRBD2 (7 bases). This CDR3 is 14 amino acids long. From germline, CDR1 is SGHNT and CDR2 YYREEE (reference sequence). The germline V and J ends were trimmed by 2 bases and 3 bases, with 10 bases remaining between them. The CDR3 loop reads CASSLAGTTDTQYF. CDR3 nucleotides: TGTGCCAGCAGCTTAGCGGGGACAACAGATACGCAGTATTTT.

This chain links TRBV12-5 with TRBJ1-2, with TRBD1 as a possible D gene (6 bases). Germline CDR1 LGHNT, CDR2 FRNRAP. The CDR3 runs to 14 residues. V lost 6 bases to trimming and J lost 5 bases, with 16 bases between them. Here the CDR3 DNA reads TGTGCTAGTGGACCCCCAAGGGGGATATATGGCTACACCTTC. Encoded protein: CASGPPRGIYGYTF.

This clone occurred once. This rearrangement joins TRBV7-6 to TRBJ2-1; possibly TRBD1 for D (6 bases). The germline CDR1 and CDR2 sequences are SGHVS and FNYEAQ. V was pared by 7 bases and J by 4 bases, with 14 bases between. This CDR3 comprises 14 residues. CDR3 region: CASNVGGRYNEQFF. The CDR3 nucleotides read TGTGCCAGCAATGTTGGGGGCCGTTACAATGAGCAGTTCTTC.

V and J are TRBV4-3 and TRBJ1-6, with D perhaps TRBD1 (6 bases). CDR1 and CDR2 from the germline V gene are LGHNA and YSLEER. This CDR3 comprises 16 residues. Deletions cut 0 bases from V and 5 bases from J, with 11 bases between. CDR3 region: CASSQDYRANNSPLHF. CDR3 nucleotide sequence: TGCGCCAGCAGCCAAGATTACAGGGCCAATAATTCACCCCTCCACTTT.

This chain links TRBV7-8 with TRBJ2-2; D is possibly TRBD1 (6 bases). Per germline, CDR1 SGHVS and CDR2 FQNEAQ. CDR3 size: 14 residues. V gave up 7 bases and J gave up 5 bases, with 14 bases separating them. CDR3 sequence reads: CASKQGLDTGELFF. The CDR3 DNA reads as TGTGCCAGCAAACAGGGTTTGGATACCGGGGAGCTGTTTTTT.

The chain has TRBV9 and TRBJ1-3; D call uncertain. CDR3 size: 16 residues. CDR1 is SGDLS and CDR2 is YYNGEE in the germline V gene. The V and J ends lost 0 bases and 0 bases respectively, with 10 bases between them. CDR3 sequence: CASSVVGRNSGNTIYF. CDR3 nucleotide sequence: TGTGCCAGCAGCGTAGTTGGGAGGAACTCTGGAAACACCATATATTTT.